The 13 T cell receptor beta chains below all came from one sample that was sequenced in a study of cytomegalovirus exposure and HLA in healthy donors. The PCR used 60 Vbeta and 13 Jbeta primers. Data came from immunoSEQ multiplex PCR; TCRdb stores just in-frame clones and leaves some out. The table lists over 130,000 clones, under 90% of them singletons. What was sequenced was PBMCs. These receptors were obtained from a male donor in good health and CMV-seronegative.

The chain combines TRBV9 with TRBJ2-1; TRBD2 aligns across 9 bases. In germline, CDR1 is SGDLS, CDR2 YYNGEE. This CDR3 is built from 15 residues. The V and J ends lost 0 bases and 8 bases, in that order; junction bases with no gene match: 6. CDR3 bases: TGTGCCAGCAGCGTAGGCGGGAGGGCGGGCGATGAGCAGTTCTTC. Protein sequence: CASSVGGRAGDEQFF.

This clone was counted a few times. This rearrangement joins TRBV27 to TRBJ2-5, with TRBD2 matching 8 bases. After removal of 2 bases from V and 5 bases from J, the junction contained 10 bases not matched to a gene. The germline CDR1 and CDR2 sequences are MNHEY and SMNVEV (reference sequence). The CDR3 has 16 residues. CDR3 sequence (DNA): TGTGCCAGCAGTTTAGCGAGCGGGAGATTGTGGGAGACCCAGTACTTC. Protein: CASSLASGRLWETQYF.

This chain links TRBV27 with TRBJ2-7, with 10 bases lining up with TRBD2. With 5 bases clipped from V and 2 bases from J, the junction kept 3 bases outside the gene matches. The CDR3 runs to 14 residues. Per the germline V gene, CDR1 is MNHEY and CDR2 is SMNVEV (reference sequence). The CDR3 DNA follows: TGTGCCAGCAGTCCCGGGACTAGCGCCTACGAGCAGTACTTC. Translating it yields CASSPGTSAYEQYF.

The chain is built from TRBV29-1 and TRBJ2-1; 11 nucleotides line up with TRBD2. V shed 6 bases, J shed 4 bases, and the junction held 5 bases outside the gene matches. This CDR3 has 14 amino acids. Germline CDR1 and CDR2: SQVTM and ANQGSEA. CDR3 DNA sequence: TGCAGCGTGGCCGGGACTAGCGGTTACAATGAGCAGTTCTTC. Translated, it gives CSVAGTSGYNEQFF.

The V call is TRBV7-2, the J call TRBJ2-3; no definite D call. The germline V gene has CDR1 SGHTA and CDR2 FQGNSA. The CDR3 covers 15 residues. V was cut by 2 bases and J by 1 base, with 10 bases left in between. CDR3 DNA: TGTGCCAGCAGCTTAACGACATCCCGCACAGATACGCAGTATTTT. Translation: CASSLTTSRTDTQYF.

This chain links TRBV6-1 with TRBJ2-5; tentatively, D is TRBD1 (6 bases). This CDR3 spans 12 amino acids. Trimming pared 4 bases from V and 4 bases from J, leaving 7 bases between. CDR1 MNHNS and CDR2 SASEGT come from the germline V gene. CDR3 residues: CASSARGETQYF. The DNA for the CDR3 is TGTGCCAGCAGTGCCAGGGGAGAGACCCAGTACTTC.

Regarding this clone: Additional DNA sequences in this sample encode the identical CDR3. The chain combines TRBV5-5 with TRBJ1-1; TRBD1 might be the D (5 bases). The CDR3 length is 14 residues. CDR1 is SGHKS and CDR2 is YYEKEE in the germline V gene (reference sequence). Between the trimmed V and J ends, which lost 0 bases and 4 bases, there was a span of 10 bases. CDR3: CASSLAGGSTEAFF. CDR3 DNA: TGTGCCAGCAGCTTGGCCGGGGGGAGCACTGAAGCTTTCTTT.

The chain uses TRBV28 and TRBJ2-4; 8 nucleotides agree with TRBD1. The germline V gene encodes CDR1 MDHEN and CDR2 SYDVKM. V lost 4 bases to trimming and J lost 1 base; unmatched junction nucleotides: 3. There are 15 residues in the CDR3. This CDR3 is CASSYRGSAKNIQYF. CDR3 sequence (DNA): TGTGCCAGCAGTTACAGGGGGTCGGCCAAAAACATTCAGTACTTC.

Here the CDR3 reads CATSRGQSGANTGELFF. For the CDR3, the DNA is TGTGCCACCAGCAGAGGCCAAAGCGGAGCAAACACCGGGGAGCTGTTTTTT. The V gene is TRBV15, the J gene TRBJ2-2; the D gene is possibly TRBD2 (5 bases). Trimming cost V 1 base and J 2 bases, with 14 bases left between them. Germline values: CDR1 LNHNV, CDR2 YYDKDF (reference sequence). This CDR3 has 17 amino acids.

This clone was observed a single time. This rearrangement joins TRBV10-2 to TRBJ2-3; D gene uncertain. Trimming removed 3 bases from V and 0 bases from J, with 10 bases in between. Germline loops: CDR1 WSHSY, CDR2 SAAADI. The CDR3 sequence is 15 residues long. CDR3 sequence: CASSEEATSTDTQYF. The CDR3 nucleotides are TGCGCCAGCAGTGAAGAAGCGACTAGCACAGATACGCAGTATTTT.

V gene TRBV5-1 combines with J gene TRBJ2-5; 7 bases match TRBD1. The CDR3 sequence is 14 residues long. Germline lookup yields CDR1 SGHRS and CDR2 YFSETQ. J lost 5 bases, V lost 4 bases, and 8 bases had no gene match. CDR3 sequence reads: CASSPNTGVETQYF. The CDR3 DNA reads TGCGCCAGCAGCCCCAACACAGGGGTGGAGACCCAGTACTTC.

The rearrangement uses TRBV7-6 and TRBJ2-2; a weak D match, TRBD2 (5 bases). This CDR3 spans 14 amino acids. The germline CDR1 and CDR2 sequences are SGHVS and FNYEAQ. V shed 4 bases and J shed 5 bases, with 11 bases lying between them. The chain's CDR3 is CASSWGVATGELFF. CDR3 in DNA: TGTGCCAGCAGCTGGGGAGTGGCGACCGGGGAGCTGTTTTTT.

This clone has just a few counts. The chain carries TRBV27 and TRBJ2-2; a possible D gene is TRBD2 (5 bases). There are 16 residues in the CDR3. The germline V gene encodes CDR1 MNHEY and CDR2 SMNVEV (reference sequence). V lost 6 bases and J 1 base, leaving 15 bases between the germline ends. CDR3 sequence (DNA): TGTGCCAGCAGCCCCGTCGGACGGGGGAACACCGGGGAGCTGTTTTTT. Translating it yields CASSPVGRGNTGELFF.